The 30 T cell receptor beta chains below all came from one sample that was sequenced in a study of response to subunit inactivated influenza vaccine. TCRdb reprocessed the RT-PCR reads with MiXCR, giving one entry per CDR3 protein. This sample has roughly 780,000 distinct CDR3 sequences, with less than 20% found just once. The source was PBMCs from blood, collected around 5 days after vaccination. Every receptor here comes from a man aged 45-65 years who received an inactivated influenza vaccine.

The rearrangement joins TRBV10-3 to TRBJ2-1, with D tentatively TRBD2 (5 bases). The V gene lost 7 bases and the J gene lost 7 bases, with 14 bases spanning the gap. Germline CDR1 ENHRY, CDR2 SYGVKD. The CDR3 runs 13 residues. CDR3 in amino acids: CAINAGPGNEQFF. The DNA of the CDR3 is TGTGCCATCAACGCGGGTCCGGGGAATGAGCAGTTCTTC.

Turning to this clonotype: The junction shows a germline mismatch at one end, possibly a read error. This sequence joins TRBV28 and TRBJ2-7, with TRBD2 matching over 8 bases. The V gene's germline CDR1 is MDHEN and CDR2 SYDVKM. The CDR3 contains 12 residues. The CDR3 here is CTSSLAGYEQYF. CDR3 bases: TGTACCAGCAGTTTAGCGGGATACGAGCAGTACTTC. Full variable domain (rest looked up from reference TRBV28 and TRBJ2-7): DVKVTQSSRYLVKRTGEKVFLECVQDMDHENMFWYRQDPGLGLRLIYFSYDVKMKEKGDIPEGYSVSREKKERFSLILESASTNQTSMYLCTSSLAGYEQYFGPGTRLTVT.

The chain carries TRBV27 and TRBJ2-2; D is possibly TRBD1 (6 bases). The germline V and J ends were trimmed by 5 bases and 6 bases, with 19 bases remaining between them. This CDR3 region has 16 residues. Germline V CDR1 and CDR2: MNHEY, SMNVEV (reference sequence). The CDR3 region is CASSAGLQGWAGELFF. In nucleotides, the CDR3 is TGTGCCAGCAGTGCAGGATTGCAGGGGTGGGCCGGGGAGCTGTTTTTT.

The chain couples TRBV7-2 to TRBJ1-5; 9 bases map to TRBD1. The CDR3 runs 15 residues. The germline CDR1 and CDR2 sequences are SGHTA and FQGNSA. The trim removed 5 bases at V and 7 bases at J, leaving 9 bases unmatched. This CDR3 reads CASSQSTGGRQPQHF. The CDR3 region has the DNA TGTGCCAGCAGCCAGTCGACAGGGGGTCGACAGCCCCAGCATTTT.

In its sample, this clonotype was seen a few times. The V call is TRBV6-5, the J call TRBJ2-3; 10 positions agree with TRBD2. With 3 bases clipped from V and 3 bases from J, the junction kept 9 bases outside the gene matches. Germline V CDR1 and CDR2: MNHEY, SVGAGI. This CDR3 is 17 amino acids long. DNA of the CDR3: TGTGCCAGCAGTTATTCTTCTAGCGGGAGAAGGACAGATACGCAGTATTTT. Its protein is CASSYSSSGRRTDTQYF.

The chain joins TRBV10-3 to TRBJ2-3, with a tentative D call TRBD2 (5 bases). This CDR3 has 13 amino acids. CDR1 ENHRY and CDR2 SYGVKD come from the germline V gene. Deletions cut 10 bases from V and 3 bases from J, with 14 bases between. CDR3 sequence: CASGARETDTQYF. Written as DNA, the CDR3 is TGTGCCAGCGGAGCACGGGAAACAGATACGCAGTATTTT.

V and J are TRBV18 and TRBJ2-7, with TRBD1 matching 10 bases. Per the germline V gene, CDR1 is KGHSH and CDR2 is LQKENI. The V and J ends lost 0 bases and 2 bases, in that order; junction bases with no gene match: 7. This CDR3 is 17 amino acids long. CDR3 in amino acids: CASSPPTGTGVPYEQYF. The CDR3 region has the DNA TGTGCCAGCTCACCACCGACCGGGACAGGGGTCCCCTACGAGCAGTACTTC.

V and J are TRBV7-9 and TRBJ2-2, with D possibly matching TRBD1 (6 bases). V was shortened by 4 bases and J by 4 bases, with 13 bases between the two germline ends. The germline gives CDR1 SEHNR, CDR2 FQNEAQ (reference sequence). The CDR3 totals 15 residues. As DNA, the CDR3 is TGTGCCAGCAGCTCAGGGGCGCGATTCACCGGGGAGCTGTTTTTT. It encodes CASSSGARFTGELFF.

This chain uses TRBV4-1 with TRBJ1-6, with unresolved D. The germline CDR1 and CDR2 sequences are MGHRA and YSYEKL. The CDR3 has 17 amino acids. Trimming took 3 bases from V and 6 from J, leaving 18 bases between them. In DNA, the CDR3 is TGCGCCAGCAGCCAGCGAGGCTCGGGCAGCATTAATTCACCCCTCCACTTT. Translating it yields CASSQRGSGSINSPLHF.

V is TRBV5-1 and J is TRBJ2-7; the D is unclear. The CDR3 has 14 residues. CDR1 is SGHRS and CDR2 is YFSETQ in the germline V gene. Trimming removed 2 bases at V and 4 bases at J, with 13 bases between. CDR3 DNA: TGCGCCAGCAGCTTCTCAATGGAGCAGTACGAGCAGTACTTC. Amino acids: CASSFSMEQYEQYF.

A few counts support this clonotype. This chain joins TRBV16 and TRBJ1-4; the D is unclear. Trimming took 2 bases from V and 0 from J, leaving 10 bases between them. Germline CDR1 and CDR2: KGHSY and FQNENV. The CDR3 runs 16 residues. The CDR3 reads CASSQRTLATNEKLFF. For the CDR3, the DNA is TGTGCCAGCAGCCAAAGGACCCTTGCAACTAATGAAAAACTGTTTTTT.

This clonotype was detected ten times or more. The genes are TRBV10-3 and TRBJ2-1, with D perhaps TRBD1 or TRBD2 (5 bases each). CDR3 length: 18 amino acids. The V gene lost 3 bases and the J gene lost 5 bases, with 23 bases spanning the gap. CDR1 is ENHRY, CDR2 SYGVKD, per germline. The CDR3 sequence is CAISDASRADTRDNEQFF. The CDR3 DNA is TGTGCCATCAGTGATGCTTCTCGAGCGGACACTCGGGACAATGAGCAGTTCTTC.

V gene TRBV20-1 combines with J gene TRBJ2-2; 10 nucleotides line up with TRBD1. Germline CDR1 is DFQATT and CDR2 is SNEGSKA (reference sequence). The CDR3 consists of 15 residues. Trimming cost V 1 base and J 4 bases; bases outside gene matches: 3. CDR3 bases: TGCAGTGCTAGAGTTCGGGACAGGGGCACCGGGGAGCTGTTTTTT. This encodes CSARVRDRGTGELFF.

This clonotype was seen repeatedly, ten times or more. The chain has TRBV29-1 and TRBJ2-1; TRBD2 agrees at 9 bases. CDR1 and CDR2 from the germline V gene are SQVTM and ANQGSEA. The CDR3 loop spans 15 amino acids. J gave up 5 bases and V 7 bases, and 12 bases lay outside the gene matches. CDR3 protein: CSARGWLAGNNEQFF. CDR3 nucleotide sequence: TGCAGCGCCCGAGGTTGGCTAGCGGGAAACAATGAGCAGTTCTTC.

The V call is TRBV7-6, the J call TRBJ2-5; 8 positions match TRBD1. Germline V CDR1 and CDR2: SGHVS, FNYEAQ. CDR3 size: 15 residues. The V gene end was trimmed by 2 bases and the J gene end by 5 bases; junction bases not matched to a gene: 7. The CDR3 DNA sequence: TGTGCCAGCAGCTTACCAGGGGGCGTCGGGGAGACCCAGTACTTC. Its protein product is CASSLPGGVGETQYF.

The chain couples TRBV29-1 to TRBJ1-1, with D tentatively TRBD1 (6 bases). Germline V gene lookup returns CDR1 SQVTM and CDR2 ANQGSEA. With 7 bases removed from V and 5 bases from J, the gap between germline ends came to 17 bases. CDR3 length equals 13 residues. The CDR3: CSAEGGIRTEAFF. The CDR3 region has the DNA TGCAGCGCCGAGGGGGGGATTCGAACTGAAGCTTTCTTT.

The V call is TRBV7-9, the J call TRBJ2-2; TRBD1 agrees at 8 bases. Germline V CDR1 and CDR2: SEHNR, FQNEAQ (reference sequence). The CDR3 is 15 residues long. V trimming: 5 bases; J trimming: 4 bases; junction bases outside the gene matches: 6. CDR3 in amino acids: CASSPTGAGTGELFF. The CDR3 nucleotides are TGTGCCAGCAGCCCGACAGGGGCAGGCACCGGGGAGCTGTTTTTT.

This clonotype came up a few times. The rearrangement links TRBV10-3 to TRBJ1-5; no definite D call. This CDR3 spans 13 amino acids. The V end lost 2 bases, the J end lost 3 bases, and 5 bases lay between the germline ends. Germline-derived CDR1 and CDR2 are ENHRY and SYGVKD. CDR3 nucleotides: TGTGCCATCAGTGAGACCTACAATCAGCCCCAGCATTTT. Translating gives CAISETYNQPQHF.

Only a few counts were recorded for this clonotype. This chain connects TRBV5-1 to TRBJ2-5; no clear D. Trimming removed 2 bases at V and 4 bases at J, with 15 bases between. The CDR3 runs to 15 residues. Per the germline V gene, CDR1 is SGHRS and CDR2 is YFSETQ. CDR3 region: CASSLRSPHGETQYF. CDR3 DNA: TGCGCCAGCAGCTTAAGGTCCCCCCACGGAGAGACCCAGTACTTC.

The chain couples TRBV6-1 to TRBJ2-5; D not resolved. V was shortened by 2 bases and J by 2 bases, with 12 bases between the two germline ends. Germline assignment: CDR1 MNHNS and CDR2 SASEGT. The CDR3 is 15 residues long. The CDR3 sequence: CASSEFFGEQETQYF. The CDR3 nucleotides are TGTGCCAGCAGTGAATTTTTTGGTGAACAAGAGACCCAGTACTTC.

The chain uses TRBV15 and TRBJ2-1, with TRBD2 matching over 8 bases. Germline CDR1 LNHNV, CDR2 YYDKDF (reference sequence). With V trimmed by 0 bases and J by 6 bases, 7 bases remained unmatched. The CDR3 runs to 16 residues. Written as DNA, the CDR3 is TGTGCCACCAGCAGAGATCTCGGGAGGGGGGGCAATGAGCAGTTCTTC. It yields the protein CATSRDLGRGGNEQFF.

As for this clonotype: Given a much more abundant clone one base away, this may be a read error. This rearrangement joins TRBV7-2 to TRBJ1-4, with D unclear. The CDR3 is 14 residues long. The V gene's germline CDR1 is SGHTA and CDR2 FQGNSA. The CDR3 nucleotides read TGTGTCAGCAGCCCAACAGCAACTAATGAAAAACTGTTTTTT. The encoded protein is CVSSPTATNEKLFF.

As DNA, the CDR3 is TGCAGTGCTAGGTTGTCGGATAGCAATCAGCCCCAGCATTTT. Amino acids: CSARLSDSNQPQHF. The chain uses TRBV20-1 and TRBJ1-5; D call uncertain. The CDR3 is made up of 14 amino acids. The V and J ends lost 3 bases and 0 bases respectively, with 9 bases between them. Germline values: CDR1 DFQATT, CDR2 SNEGSKA (reference sequence).

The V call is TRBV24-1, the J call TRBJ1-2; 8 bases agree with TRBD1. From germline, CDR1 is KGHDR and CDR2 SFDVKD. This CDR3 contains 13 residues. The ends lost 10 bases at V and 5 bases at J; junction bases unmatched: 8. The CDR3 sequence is CATTGQGEYGYTF. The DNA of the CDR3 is TGTGCCACTACTGGACAGGGAGAGTATGGCTACACCTTC.

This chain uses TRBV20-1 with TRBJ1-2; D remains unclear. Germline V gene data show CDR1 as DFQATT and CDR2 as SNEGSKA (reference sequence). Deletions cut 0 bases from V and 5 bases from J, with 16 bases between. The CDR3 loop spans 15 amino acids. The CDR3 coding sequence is TGCAGTGCTAGAGATCCAAGGGCCAGCCCATATGGCTACACCTTC. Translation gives CSARDPRASPYGYTF.

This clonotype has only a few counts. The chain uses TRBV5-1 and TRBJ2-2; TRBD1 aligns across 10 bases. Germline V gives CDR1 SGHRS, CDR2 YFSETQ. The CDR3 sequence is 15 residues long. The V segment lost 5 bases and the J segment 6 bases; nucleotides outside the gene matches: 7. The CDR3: CASRTGTGASGELFF. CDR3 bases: TGCGCCAGCAGAACCGGGACAGGGGCTTCCGGGGAGCTGTTTTTT.

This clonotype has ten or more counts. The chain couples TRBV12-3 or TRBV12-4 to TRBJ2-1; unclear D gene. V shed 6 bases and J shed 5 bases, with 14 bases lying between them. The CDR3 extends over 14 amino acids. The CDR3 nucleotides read TGTGCCAGCAGCCCTTCCCACCAAGACAATGAGCAGTTCTTC. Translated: CASSPSHQDNEQFF.

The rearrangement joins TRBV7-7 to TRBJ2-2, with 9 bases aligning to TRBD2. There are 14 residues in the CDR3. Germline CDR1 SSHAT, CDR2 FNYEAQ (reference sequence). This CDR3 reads CASGAAGGTGELFF. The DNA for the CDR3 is TGTGCTAGCGGGGCAGCGGGGGGAACCGGGGAGCTGTTTTTT. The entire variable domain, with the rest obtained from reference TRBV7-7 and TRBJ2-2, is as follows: GAGVSQSPRYKVTKRGQDVTLRCDPISSHATLYWYQQALGQGPEFLTYFNYEAQPDKSGLPSDRFSAERPEGSISTLTIQRTEQRDSAMYRCASGAAGGTGELFFGEGSRLTVL.

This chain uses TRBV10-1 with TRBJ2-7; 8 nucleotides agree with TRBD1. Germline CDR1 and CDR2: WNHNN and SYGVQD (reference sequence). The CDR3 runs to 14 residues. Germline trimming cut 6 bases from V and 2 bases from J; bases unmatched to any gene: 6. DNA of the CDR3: TGCGCCAGCAGCCCCTCGGACAGGGCCTACGAGCAGTACTTC. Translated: CASSPSDRAYEQYF.

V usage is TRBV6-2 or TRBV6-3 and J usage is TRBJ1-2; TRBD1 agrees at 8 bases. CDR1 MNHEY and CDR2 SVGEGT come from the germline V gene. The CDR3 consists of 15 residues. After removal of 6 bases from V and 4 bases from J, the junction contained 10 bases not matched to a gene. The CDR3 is CASRELQGATYGYTF. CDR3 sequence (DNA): TGTGCCAGCAGGGAACTCCAGGGGGCTACCTATGGCTACACCTTC.